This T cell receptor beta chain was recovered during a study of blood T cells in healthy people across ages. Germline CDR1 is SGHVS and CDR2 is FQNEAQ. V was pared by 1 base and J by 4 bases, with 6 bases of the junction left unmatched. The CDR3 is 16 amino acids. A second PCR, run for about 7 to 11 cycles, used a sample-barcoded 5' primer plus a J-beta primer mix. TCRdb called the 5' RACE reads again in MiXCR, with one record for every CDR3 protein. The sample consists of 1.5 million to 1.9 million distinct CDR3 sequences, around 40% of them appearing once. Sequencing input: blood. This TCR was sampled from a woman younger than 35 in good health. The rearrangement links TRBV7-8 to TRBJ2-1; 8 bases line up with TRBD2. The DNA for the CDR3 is TGTGCCAGCAGCTTAGTTCCGGGGGGGCGATACAATGAGCAGTTCTTC. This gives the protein CASSLVPGGRYNEQFF.